Listed below are T cell receptor beta chains from one sample, sequenced in a study of T cell changes during pregnancy in multiple sclerosis. Data came from immunoSEQ multiplex PCR; TCRdb stores just in-frame clones and leaves some out. The data show about 39,000 clones, with roughly 94% seen just once and about 1.8% held by the top ten. This material consisted of peripheral blood, taken in the third trimester of pregnancy. The receptor source for this set is a female donor with multiple sclerosis, enrolled in a pregnancy study. Each CDR3 is given with its conserved first and last residue.

cdr3_aa,v_call,j_call
CASSLGLAEGTDTQYF,TRBV7-9,TRBJ2-3
CASSTYRGDNSPLHF,TRBV7-2,TRBJ1-6
CASSLVTGSVETQYF,TRBV11-2,TRBJ2-5
CASSLGAQRNTEAFF,TRBV11-3,TRBJ1-1
CASRGSSPSYNSPLHF,TRBV28,TRBJ1-6
CASSLSQGNEQFF,TRBV5-1,TRBJ2-1
CASSLTDTQYF,TRBV7-9,TRBJ2-3
CATSRRDTYQPQHF,TRBV15,TRBJ1-5
CASSSDPSAVSYEQYF,TRBV13,TRBJ2-7
CASSLERTGTYEQYF,TRBV5-4,TRBJ2-7
CASSLQGKSYNSPLHF,TRBV7-2,TRBJ1-6
CASSNRLADFNEQFF,TRBV4-1,TRBJ2-1
CSAFSSYEQYF,TRBV20-1,TRBJ2-7
CASSLDSSYEQYF,TRBV27,TRBJ2-7
CASSSAGVNTGELFF,TRBV28,TRBJ2-2
CASSMGQGYGNEQFF,TRBV19,TRBJ2-1
CASSDSGTSGVDTQYF,TRBV6-4,TRBJ2-3
CASSDWGQGAYEQYF,TRBV11-2,TRBJ2-7
CASSLYSGSYEQYF,TRBV27,TRBJ2-7
CAWSSGGADGYTF,TRBV30,TRBJ1-2
CASSFSGGHFEQFF,TRBV7-3,TRBJ2-1
CASSLSEQGTEAFF,TRBV5-1,TRBJ1-1
CASSIGQGRVNTEAFF,TRBV5-1,TRBJ1-1
CASSPRGDRGNQPQHF,TRBV18,TRBJ1-5
CASRSTGIFYGYTF,TRBV5-1,TRBJ1-2
CASSPTPGQGNTEAFF,TRBV6-6,TRBJ1-1
CASSLAGVNSPLHF,TRBV27,TRBJ1-6
CASSFSGQETQYF,TRBV5-1,TRBJ2-5
CASRKGGGDGGYGYTF,TRBV6-6,TRBJ1-2
CASSRKQGSEQFF,TRBV5-1,TRBJ2-1
CASSDARIEQYF,TRBV2,TRBJ2-7
CASSFGLAGGPAGELFF,TRBV11-3,TRBJ2-2
CASSFITADTQYF,TRBV7-9,TRBJ2-3
CASSQDQAGGSGYTF,TRBV4-3,TRBJ1-2
CAWNRGGGETQYF,TRBV30,TRBJ2-5
CASSVPGRGKLNINYGYTF,TRBV9,TRBJ1-2
CASSEATGGSLTQHF,TRBV6-1,TRBJ1-5
CASSLPQGPLGGYTF,TRBV28,TRBJ1-2
CASSRQGVGVSYEQYF,TRBV19,TRBJ2-7
CASSISAGGLYNEQFF,TRBV19,TRBJ2-1
CSVNRLDEQFF,TRBV29-1,TRBJ2-1
CASSLEGLLTPYQETQYF,TRBV28,TRBJ2-5
CASSLALAGADTQYF,TRBV7-6,TRBJ2-3
CASSEGHIFSSGANVLTF,TRBV2,TRBJ2-6
CASSFRERANNEQFF,TRBV5-1,TRBJ2-1
CASSQDQGGTQYF,TRBV14,TRBJ2-3
CASSPPGTDTQYF,TRBV2,TRBJ2-3
CASTALPGGGVSSYEQYF,TRBV7-6,TRBJ2-7
CASSLDGTVTEAFF,TRBV5-1,TRBJ1-1
CASSFPGVTEAFF,TRBV7-8,TRBJ1-1
CSVRSGQGTYEQYF,TRBV29-1,TRBJ2-7
CASSFDRGHGNEKLFF,TRBV5-4,TRBJ1-4
CASSISGVTDTQYF,TRBV7-8,TRBJ2-3
CASSLGQSYNEQFF,TRBV7-2,TRBJ2-1